The 23 T cell receptor beta chains below all came from one sample that was sequenced in a study of shared clonotypes between healthy human individuals. Here immunoSEQ multiplex PCR was the method, and the copy in TCRdb shows in-frame clones only, minus some. The sample carries under 130,000 clones, around 71% recorded once. Source material: memory CD8+ T cells sorted from blood. Subset given: CD45RO+ cells pooled with CCR7-negative TemRA cells. All receptors come from a woman younger than 45 in good health.

The chain has TRBV6-1 and TRBJ2-5; D might be TRBD2 (6 bases). The J call may be faulty, since TRBJ2-7 better matches the DNA end. Germline assignment: CDR1 MNHNS and CDR2 SASEGT. CDR3 size: 15 residues. Written as DNA, the CDR3 is TGTGCCAGCAGTGAAGCAGAGACTAGCTCCTACGAGCAGTACTTC. Protein: CASSEAETSSYEQYF.

The table lists this clone with a few counts. The chain links TRBV27 to TRBJ1-5; a possible D gene is TRBD1 (6 bases). The CDR3 length is 14 residues. V shed 6 bases and J shed 3 bases, with 12 bases lying between them. Germline loops: CDR1 MNHEY, CDR2 SMNVEV (reference sequence). CDR3: CASSPDRSNQPQHF. CDR3 sequence (DNA): TGTGCCAGCAGCCCCGACAGGTCCAATCAGCCCCAGCATTTT.

The count of this clone is one. The chain links TRBV11-2 to TRBJ2-5; 8 nucleotides line up with TRBD1. This CDR3 spans 14 amino acids. The ends lost 4 bases at V and 7 bases at J; junction bases unmatched: 8. Germline V lookup: CDR1 SGHAT, CDR2 FQNNGV. The DNA for the CDR3 is TGTGCCAGCAGCTGGACAGGGCTTGGCGGGACCCAGTACTTC. Its protein is CASSWTGLGGTQYF.

The CDR3 nucleotides are TGTGCCAGTGGCGGGGCCGGGGCCTACGAGCAGTACTTC. Translating it yields CASGGAGAYEQYF. The chain uses TRBV19 and TRBJ2-7, with D tentatively TRBD2 (6 bases). The length of the CDR3 is 13 residues. CDR1 LNHDA and CDR2 SQIVND come from the germline V gene (reference sequence). Trimming took off 8 bases at V and 2 bases at J, with 13 bases between the two ends.

The J gene is TRBJ2-7, the V gene TRBV7-6, with 7 positions matching TRBD2. The J segment lost 5 bases and the V segment lost 4 bases, leaving 11 bases of the junction unmatched. Germline V gene lookup returns CDR1 SGHVS and CDR2 FNYEAQ. CDR3 size: 15 residues. Written as DNA, the CDR3 is TGTGCCAGCAGCTCCACGGGAGCGGGACTCCACGAGCAGTACTTC. Residues: CASSSTGAGLHEQYF.

The chain carries TRBV27 and TRBJ2-7; the match to TRBD1 covers 12 bases. The germline gives CDR1 MNHEY, CDR2 SMNVEV (reference sequence). With 3 bases clipped from V and 4 bases from J, the junction kept 4 bases outside the gene matches. The CDR3 has 15 residues. CDR3 protein: CASSFTGQGAYEQYF. CDR3 DNA: TGTGCCAGCAGTTTCACGGGACAGGGGGCTTACGAGCAGTACTTC.

Here the CDR3 reads CASSEADSSYEQYF. For the CDR3, the DNA is TGTGCCAGCAGTGAGGCTGACAGCTCCTACGAGCAGTACTTC. The chain has TRBV6-1 and TRBJ2-7; D may be TRBD1 (5 bases). This CDR3 has 14 amino acids. Germline lookup yields CDR1 MNHNS and CDR2 SASEGT. V lost 3 bases and J lost 0, with 9 bases in between.

The chain carries TRBV5-6 and TRBJ1-1, with D possibly TRBD1 on 5 matching bases. Looked up from germline, CDR1 is SGHDT and CDR2 is YYEEEE. Trimming removed 0 bases at V and 0 bases at J, with 9 bases between. The CDR3 is 15 amino acids. CDR3 amino acids: CASSLAGAMNTEAFF. The CDR3 region has the DNA TGTGCCAGCAGCTTGGCCGGGGCGATGAACACTGAAGCTTTCTTT.

The J gene is TRBJ2-7, the V gene TRBV15; 9 nucleotides align to TRBD2. Per the germline V gene, CDR1 is LNHNV and CDR2 is YYDKDF (reference sequence). With 0 bases clipped from V and 0 bases from J, the junction kept 6 bases outside the gene matches. The CDR3 covers 17 residues. The CDR3: CATSRDQFSGSSYEQYF. Here the CDR3 DNA reads TGTGCCACCAGCAGAGATCAGTTTAGCGGGAGCTCCTACGAGCAGTACTTC.

This clone was detected once. The V and J genes are TRBV28 and TRBJ1-5, with 9 bases that match TRBD1. This CDR3 contains 15 residues. J was trimmed by 6 bases and V by 5 bases; bases with no gene match: 8. From germline, CDR1 is MDHEN and CDR2 SYDVKM. CDR3 sequence (DNA): TGTGCCAGCAGTGATGGGACAGGGACTGCTCAGCCCCAGCATTTT. Translation: CASSDGTGTAQPQHF.

The chain joins TRBV15 to TRBJ1-2; D unclear. Looked up from germline, CDR1 is LNHNV and CDR2 is YYDKDF (reference sequence). The CDR3 sequence is 16 residues long. The V end was cut by 0 bases, the J end by 1 base, with 12 bases between. For the CDR3, the DNA is TGTGCCACCAGCAGAGAGGTGGGTAGCCTTAACTATGGCTACACCTTC. Its protein is CATSREVGSLNYGYTF.

This clone was recorded a few times. This chain links TRBV7-9 with TRBJ1-2; tentative D call: TRBD1 (5 bases). CDR3 length: 13 residues. Germline V gene data show CDR1 as SEHNR and CDR2 as FQNEAQ (reference sequence). Deletions cut 5 bases from V and 6 bases from J, with 13 bases between. This CDR3 reads CASSRDRRHGYTF. The DNA of the CDR3 is TGTGCCAGCAGCCGCGACAGACGCCATGGCTACACCTTC.

J is TRBJ1-5 and V is TRBV15; D remains ambiguous. The CDR3 spans 14 residues. Germline V lookup: CDR1 LNHNV, CDR2 YYDKDF (reference sequence). V was pared by 0 bases and J by 4 bases, with 7 bases between. In nucleotides, the CDR3 is TGTGCCACCAGCAGAGACCCGGAGAATCAGCCCCAGCATTTT. The encoded protein is CATSRDPENQPQHF.

This rearrangement joins TRBV29-1 to TRBJ2-5; 9 bases fit TRBD1. The ends lost 6 bases at V and 2 bases at J; junction bases unmatched: 7. CDR3 size: 14 residues. The germline gives CDR1 SQVTM, CDR2 ANQGSEA. Written as DNA, the CDR3 is TGCAGCGTCAGGACAGGGGTACTTCAAGAGACCCAGTACTTC. This codes for CSVRTGVLQETQYF.

This clone has a handful of counts. The V call is TRBV29-1, the J call TRBJ2-1; D may match TRBD1 or TRBD2 (6 bases each). Germline CDR1 SQVTM, CDR2 ANQGSEA. The CDR3 loop spans 14 amino acids. V was clipped by 4 bases and J by 2 bases, with 12 bases between them. The CDR3 spells CSVGGAVTYNEQFF. CDR3 bases: TGCAGCGTTGGGGGGGCGGTAACCTACAATGAGCAGTTCTTC.

This clone was seen only once. The chain combines TRBV29-1 with TRBJ1-2; D is perhaps TRBD1 (6 bases). CDR1 is SQVTM, CDR2 ANQGSEA, per germline. V lost 3 bases, J lost 5 bases, and 16 bases lay in between. The CDR3 has 14 amino acids. The CDR3 DNA reads as TGCAGCGTTGAGATACAGGGTCCGTCATATGGCTACACCTTC. Translation gives CSVEIQGPSYGYTF.

This sequence joins TRBV11-2 and TRBJ2-5, with D hard to call. Germline values: CDR1 SGHAT, CDR2 FQNNGV. The CDR3 contains 14 residues. V lost 2 bases and J 2 bases, leaving 9 bases between the germline ends. The DNA of the CDR3 is TGTGCCAGCAGCTTAACCAACTCGCAAGAGACCCAGTACTTC. It encodes CASSLTNSQETQYF.

About this clone itself: This is likely an artifact of a read error, given a far larger clone one base away. In the same sample, other DNA sequences code for this CDR3. The rearrangement joins TRBV5-8 to TRBJ2-7; 10 nucleotides align to TRBD2. CDR1 is SGHTS and CDR2 is YDEGEE in the germline V gene. This CDR3 is built from 16 residues. Unmatched junction bases numbered 8, after V lost 4 bases and J lost 1 base. CDR3 sequence: CASSQGLAVSSYEQYF. In nucleotides, the CDR3 is TGTGCCAGCAGCCAAGGACTAGCGGTTTCATCCTACGAGCAGTACTTC.

This clone was counted between two and nine times. The genes are TRBV5-6 and TRBJ2-7; D is uncertain. V dropped 4 bases and J dropped 5 bases, with 16 bases sitting between them. This CDR3 spans 14 amino acids. CDR1 SGHDT and CDR2 YYEEEE come from the germline V gene. The CDR3 loop reads CASSRNRPDNEQYF. Written as DNA, the CDR3 is TGTGCCAGCAGCAGAAACCGCCCCGACAACGAGCAGTACTTC.

This clone was seen only a few times. The V gene is TRBV2, the J gene TRBJ1-4, with D possibly being TRBD1 (5 bases). From germline, CDR1 is SNHLY and CDR2 FYNNEI. The V and J ends lost 7 bases and 3 bases respectively, with 15 bases between them. The length of the CDR3 is 15 residues. CDR3 sequence reads: CASMHDGTANEKLFF. The CDR3 DNA reads as TGTGCCAGCATGCACGACGGGACGGCTAATGAAAAACTGTTTTTT.

The chain is built from TRBV27 and TRBJ2-5, with D possibly being TRBD2 (7 bases). V dropped 5 bases and J dropped 0 bases, with 19 bases sitting between them. The CDR3 spans 17 residues. Germline CDR1 is MNHEY and CDR2 is SMNVEV (reference sequence). The CDR3 region is CASSPRRGGSYQETQYF. In nucleotides, the CDR3 is TGTGCCAGCAGTCCCCGGAGGGGGGGGTCTTACCAAGAGACCCAGTACTTC.

The rearrangement joins TRBV19 to TRBJ2-1; TRBD2 matches 10 bases. The germline gives CDR1 LNHDA, CDR2 SQIVND (reference sequence). The V segment lost 9 bases and the J segment 8 bases; nucleotides outside the gene matches: 10. CDR3 length: 14 amino acids. CDR3 coding DNA: TGTGCCAGCGGGGGAGCGGGAGGGCCCGATGAGCAGTTCTTC. Translated, it gives CASGGAGGPDEQFF.

This chain uses TRBV27 with TRBJ2-5, with TRBD2 matching over 9 bases. This CDR3 is built from 15 residues. V gave up 2 bases and J gave up 2 bases; unmatched junction bases: 3. Per the germline V gene, CDR1 is MNHEY and CDR2 is SMNVEV (reference sequence). The CDR3 here is CASSLISGGQETQYF. DNA of the CDR3: TGTGCCAGCAGTTTAATTAGCGGGGGACAAGAGACCCAGTACTTC.